This T cell receptor beta chain was profiled in a study of shared clonotypes between healthy human individuals. Study information: Researchers assigned three CD4 naive, three CD4 memory, two CD8 naive and one CD8 memory plate to each donor.

A CD45RA-negative memory subset and a CD45RA+ naive subset were separated from the CD4+ cells. This table comes from immunoSEQ multiplex PCR, and its TCRdb copy is limited to in-frame clones, with some not included. Among hundreds of thousands of clones listed, about 80% were seen once. Findings and caveats of the study: It was anticipated that sequencing depth would influence how many clonotypes donors shared. Memory subsets had estimated richness that was generally smaller than that of naive subsets.

A word on this clone: Its antigen is unidentified. Within the sample, other DNA sequences also encode this same CDR3.

Germline V gene lookup returns CDR1 SEHNR and CDR2 FQNEAQ (reference sequence). The junction had 4 bases not matched to a gene; V was cut back by 5 bases and J by 4 bases. This CDR3 is 14 amino acids long. The sequenced sample consisted of memory CD4+ T cells sorted from blood. Subset of the sample: CD45RA-negative fraction. V usage is TRBV7-9 and J usage is TRBJ2-7; 11 nucleotides match TRBD1. This TCR came from a woman aged 25 to 39 in good health. The CDR3 protein is CASSPGTGGYEQYF. CDR3 nucleotides: TGTGCCAGCAGCCCAGGGACAGGGGGGTACGAGCAGTACTTC. Full variable domain (remainder filled in from reference TRBV7-9 and TRBJ2-7): DTGVSQNPRHKITKRGQNVTFRCDPISEHNRLYWYRQTLGQGPEFLTYFQNEAQLEKSRLLSDRFSAERPKGSFSTLEIQRTEQGDSAMYLCASSPGTGGYEQYFGPGTRLTVT.